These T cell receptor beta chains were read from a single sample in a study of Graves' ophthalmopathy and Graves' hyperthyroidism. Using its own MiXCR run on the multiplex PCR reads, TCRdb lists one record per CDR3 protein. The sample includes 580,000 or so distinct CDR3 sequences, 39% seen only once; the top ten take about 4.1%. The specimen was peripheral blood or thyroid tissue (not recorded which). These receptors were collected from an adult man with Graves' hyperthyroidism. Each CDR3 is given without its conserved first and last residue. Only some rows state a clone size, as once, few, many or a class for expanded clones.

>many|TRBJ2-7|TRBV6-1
ASSVDRGGYEQY
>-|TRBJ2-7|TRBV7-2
ASSTDREYEQY
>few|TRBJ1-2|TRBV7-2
ASSKVGQGFGGYT
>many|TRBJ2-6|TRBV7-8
ASSPPRGVISGANVLT
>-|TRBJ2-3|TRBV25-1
ASSFTGKADTQY
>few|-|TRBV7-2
ASSLGGSGGDQF
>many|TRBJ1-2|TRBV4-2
ASSQRQGDYGYT
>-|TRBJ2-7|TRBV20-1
SASPDRAEQY
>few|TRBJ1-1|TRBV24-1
ATRQGWGMNTEAF
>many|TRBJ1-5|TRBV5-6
ASSSGFGQGPDQPQH
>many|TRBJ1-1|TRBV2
ASSGVGGLRTEAF
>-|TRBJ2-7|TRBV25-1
ASSARGTPYEQY